Listed here is a single T cell receptor beta chain. Its antigen is not known. Measured with immunoSEQ multiplex PCR; TCRdb has only the in-frame clones, and not every one. In the table there are 15,000 to 20,000 clones, 70% to 75% of which are singletons. The entry originates in a study of tumor-infiltrating lymphocytes in localized non-small cell lung cancer. CDR1 GTSNPN and CDR2 SVGIG come from the germline V gene (reference sequence). Trimming pared 0 bases from V and 4 bases from J, leaving 15 bases between. This CDR3 has 15 amino acids. Study conclusions and caveats: TCR sequencing covered a subset of patients with enough tissue. Immunotypes IM1 and IM2 had similar TCR-derived T-cell fractions. Technical variation could not be separated from intratumor heterogeneity here.

This chain uses TRBV30 with TRBJ1-2; maybe TRBD1 (6 bases). The sequence came from a human donor with non-small cell lung cancer. Sequencing was done on a sample of lung tumor tissue. The CDR3 here is CAWSVSGASGYGYTF. DNA of the CDR3: TGTGCCTGGAGTGTATCAGGGGCGTCCGGCTATGGCTACACCTTC.